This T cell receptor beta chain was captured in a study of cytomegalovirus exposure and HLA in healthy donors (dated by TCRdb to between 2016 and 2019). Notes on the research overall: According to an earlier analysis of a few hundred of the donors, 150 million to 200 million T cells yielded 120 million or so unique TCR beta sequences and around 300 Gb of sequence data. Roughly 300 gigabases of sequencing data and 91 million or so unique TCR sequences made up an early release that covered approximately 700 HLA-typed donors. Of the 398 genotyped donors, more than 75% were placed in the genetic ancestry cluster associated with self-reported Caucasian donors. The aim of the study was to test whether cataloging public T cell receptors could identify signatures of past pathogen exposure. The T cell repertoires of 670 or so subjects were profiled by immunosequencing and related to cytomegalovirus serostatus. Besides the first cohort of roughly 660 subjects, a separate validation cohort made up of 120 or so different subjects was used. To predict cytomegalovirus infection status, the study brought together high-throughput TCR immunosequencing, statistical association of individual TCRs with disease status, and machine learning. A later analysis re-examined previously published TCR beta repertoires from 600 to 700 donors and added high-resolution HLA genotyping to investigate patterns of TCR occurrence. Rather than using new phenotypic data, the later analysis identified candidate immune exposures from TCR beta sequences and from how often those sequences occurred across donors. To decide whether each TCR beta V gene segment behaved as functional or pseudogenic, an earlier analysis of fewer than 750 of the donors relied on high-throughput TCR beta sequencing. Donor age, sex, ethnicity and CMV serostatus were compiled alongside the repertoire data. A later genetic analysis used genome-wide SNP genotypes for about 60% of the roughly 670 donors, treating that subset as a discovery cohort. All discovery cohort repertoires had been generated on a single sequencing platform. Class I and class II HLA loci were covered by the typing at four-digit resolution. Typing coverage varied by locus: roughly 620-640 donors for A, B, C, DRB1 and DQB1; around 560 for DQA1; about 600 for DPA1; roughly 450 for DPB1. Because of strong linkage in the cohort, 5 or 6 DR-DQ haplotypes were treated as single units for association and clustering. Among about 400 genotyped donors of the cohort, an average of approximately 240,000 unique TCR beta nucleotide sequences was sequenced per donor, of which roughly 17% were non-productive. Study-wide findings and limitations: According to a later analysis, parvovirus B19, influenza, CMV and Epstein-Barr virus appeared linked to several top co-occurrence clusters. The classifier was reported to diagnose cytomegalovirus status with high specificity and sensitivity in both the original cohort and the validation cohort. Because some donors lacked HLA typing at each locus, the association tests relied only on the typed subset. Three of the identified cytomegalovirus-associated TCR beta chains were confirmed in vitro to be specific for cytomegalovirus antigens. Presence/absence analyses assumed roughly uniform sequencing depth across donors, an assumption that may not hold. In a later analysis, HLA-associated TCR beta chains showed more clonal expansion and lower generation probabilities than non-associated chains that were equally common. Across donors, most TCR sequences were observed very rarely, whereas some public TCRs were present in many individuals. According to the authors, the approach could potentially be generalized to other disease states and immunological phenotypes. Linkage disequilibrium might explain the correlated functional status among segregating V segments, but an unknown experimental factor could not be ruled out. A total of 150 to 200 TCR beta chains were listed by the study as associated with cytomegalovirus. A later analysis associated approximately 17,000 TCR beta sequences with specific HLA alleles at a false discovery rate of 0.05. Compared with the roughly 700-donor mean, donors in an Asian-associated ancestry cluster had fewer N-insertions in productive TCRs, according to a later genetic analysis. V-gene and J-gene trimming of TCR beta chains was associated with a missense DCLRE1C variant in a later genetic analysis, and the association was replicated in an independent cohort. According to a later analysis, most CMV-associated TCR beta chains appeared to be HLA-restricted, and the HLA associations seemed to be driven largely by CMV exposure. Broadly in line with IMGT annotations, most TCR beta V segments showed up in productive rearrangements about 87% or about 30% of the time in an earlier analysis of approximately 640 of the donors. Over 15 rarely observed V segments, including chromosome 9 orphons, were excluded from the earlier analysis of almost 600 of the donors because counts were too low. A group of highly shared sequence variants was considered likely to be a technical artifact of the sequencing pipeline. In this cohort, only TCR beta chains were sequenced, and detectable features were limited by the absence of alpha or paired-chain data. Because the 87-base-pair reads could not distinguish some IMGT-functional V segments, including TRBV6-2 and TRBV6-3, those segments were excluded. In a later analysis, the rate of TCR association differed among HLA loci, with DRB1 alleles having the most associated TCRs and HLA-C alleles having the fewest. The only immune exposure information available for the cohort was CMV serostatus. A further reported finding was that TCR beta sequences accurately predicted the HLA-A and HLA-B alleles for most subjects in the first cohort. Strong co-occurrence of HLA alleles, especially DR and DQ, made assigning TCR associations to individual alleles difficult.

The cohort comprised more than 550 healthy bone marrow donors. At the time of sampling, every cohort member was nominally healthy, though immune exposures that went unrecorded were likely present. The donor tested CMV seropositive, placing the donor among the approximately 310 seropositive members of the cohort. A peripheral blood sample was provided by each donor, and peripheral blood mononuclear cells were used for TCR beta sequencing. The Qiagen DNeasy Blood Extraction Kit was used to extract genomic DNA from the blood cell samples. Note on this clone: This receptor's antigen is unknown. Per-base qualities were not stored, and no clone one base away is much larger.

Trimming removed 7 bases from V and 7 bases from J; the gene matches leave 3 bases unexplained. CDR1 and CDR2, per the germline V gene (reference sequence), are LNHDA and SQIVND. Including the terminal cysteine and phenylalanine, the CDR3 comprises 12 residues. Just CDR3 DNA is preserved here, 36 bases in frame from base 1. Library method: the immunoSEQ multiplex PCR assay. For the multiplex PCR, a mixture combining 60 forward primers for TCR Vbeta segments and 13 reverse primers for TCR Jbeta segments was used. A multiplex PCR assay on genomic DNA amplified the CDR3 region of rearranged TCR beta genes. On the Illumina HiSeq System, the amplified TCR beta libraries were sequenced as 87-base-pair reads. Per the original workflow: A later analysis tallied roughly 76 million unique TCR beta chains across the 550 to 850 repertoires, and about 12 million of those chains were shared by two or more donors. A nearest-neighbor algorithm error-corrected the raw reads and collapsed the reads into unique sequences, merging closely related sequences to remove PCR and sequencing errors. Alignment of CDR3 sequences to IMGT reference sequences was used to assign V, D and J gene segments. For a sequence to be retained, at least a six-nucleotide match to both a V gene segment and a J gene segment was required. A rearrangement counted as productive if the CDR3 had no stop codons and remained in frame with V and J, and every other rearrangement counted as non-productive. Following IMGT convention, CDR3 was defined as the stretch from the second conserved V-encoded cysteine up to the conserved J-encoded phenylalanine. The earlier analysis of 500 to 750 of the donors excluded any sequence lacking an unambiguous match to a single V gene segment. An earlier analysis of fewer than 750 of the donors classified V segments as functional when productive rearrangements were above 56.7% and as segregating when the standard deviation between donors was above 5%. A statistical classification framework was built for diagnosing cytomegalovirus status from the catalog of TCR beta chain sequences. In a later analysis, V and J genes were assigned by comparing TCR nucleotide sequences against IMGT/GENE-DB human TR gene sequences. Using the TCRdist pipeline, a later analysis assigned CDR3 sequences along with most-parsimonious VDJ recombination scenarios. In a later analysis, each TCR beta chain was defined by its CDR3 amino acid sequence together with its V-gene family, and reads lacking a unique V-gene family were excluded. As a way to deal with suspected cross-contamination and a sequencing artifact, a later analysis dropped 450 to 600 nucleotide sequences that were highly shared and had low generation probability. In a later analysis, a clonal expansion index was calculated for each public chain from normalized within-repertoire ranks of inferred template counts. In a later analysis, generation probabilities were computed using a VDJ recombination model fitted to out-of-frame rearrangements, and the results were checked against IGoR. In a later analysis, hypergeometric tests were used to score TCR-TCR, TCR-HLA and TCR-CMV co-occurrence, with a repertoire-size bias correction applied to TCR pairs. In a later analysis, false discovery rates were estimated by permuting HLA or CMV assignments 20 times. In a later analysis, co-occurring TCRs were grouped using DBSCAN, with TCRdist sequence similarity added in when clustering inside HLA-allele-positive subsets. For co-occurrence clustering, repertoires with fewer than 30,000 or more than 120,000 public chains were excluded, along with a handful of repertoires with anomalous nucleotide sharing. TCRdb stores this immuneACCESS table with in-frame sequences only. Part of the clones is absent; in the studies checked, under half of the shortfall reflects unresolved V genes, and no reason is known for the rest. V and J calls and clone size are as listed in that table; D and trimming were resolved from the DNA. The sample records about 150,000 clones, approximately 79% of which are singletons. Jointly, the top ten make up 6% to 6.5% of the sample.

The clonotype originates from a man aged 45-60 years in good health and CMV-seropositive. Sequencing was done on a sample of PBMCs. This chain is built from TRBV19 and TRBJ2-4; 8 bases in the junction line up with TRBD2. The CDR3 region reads CASNGGGNIQYF. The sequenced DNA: TGTGCCAGTAACGGCGGGGGGAACATTCAGTACTTC.